Listed below are T cell receptor beta chains from one sample, sequenced in a study of chemoradiotherapy in HPV16-positive cancers. Libraries were prepared by immunoSEQ multiplex PCR; TCRdb keeps only in-frame clonotypes and omits some of them. The sample yields about 68,000 clones, roughly 86% seen once. Here the sequenced sample was blood, taken from a patient who underwent chemoradiotherapy. Receptors originate from a human donor with HPV-associated anogenital cancer. CDR3s include the opening cysteine and the closing phenylalanine or tryptophan. The listing skips clone size in some rows; elsewhere it reads once, few, many or a size class.

abundance	v_gene	j_gene	CDR3aa
NA	TRBV5-1	TRBJ2-1	CASSPDPGLEQFF
NA	TRBV5-6	TRBJ1-1	CASRPSGYTEAFF
NA	TRBV6-6	TRBJ2-7	CASSYSLAGPREQYF
NA	TRBV28	TRBJ2-7	CASSRVSVAGSTYEQYF
NA	TRBV7-3	TRBJ2-2	CASSDNTGELFF
NA	TRBV19	TRBJ1-4	CASSIPDRGNGFSEKLFF
NA	TRBV6-5	TRBJ1-1	CASSQGGGRTEAFF
NA	TRBV7-9	TRBJ2-1	CASSPPVGGNEQFF
once	TRBV29-1	TRBJ1-2	CSVEGLNWAGADYGYTF
NA	TRBV29-1	TRBJ2-7	CSVAHSGTGDRQYF
NA	TRBV7-3	TRBJ1-1	CASSQNRNTEAFF
NA	TRBV9	TRBJ2-2	CASSVGPSGITGELFF
few	TRBV19	TRBJ1-5	CASRDLVGNQPQHF
NA	TRBV28	TRBJ1-1	CASSETHPLNTEAFF
NA	TRBV14	TRBJ2-7	CASSPQGGPYEQYF
NA	TRBV19	TRBJ2-2	CASRITSGGFGELFF
NA	TRBV15	TRBJ2-7	CATSRDERAGEQYF
NA	TRBV4-1	TRBJ1-4	CASSRNQGASNEKLFF
NA	TRBV6-6	TRBJ1-6	CASSDPGNSPLHF
NA	TRBV10-1	TRBJ1-1	CASSPEPRTEAFF
NA	TRBV6-6	TRBJ2-5	CASSYSLPIGETQYF
NA	TRBV7-9	TRBJ2-2	CASSSPTGELFF
NA	TRBV10-3	TRBJ1-6	CAIRHDRGRSSYNSPLHF
NA	TRBV27	TRBJ2-4	CASSFGGDENIQYF
NA	TRBV7-6	TRBJ1-6	CASSLAGEGPLHF
NA	TRBV29-1	TRBJ1-1	CSVEGTGGWGTEAFF
NA	TRBV5-1	TRBJ1-2	CASSLGQGDGYTF
NA	TRBV15	TRBJ2-1	CATSRAAGPYNEQFF
NA	TRBV10-2	TRBJ1-1	CASNFGQGTEAFF
NA	TRBV7-2	TRBJ1-1	CASGLFISLNTEAFF
NA	TRBV21-1	TRBJ2-7	CASRTYEQYF
NA	TRBV7-9	TRBJ1-1	CASSLKGGNTEAFF
NA	TRBV6-5	TRBJ2-2	CASSYSRAGELFF
NA	TRBV28	TRBJ2-7	CASSLRAVSYEQYF
NA	TRBV9	TRBJ2-5	CASSVTSGGPFEQYF
NA	TRBV9	TRBJ2-5	CASSVGGTDRGETQYF
NA	TRBV9	TRBJ1-4	CASSVGGREAEKLFF
NA	TRBV28	TRBJ2-4	CASSPLTQGVNIQYF
NA	TRBV6-5	TRBJ1-1	CASGKYSGNTEAFF
NA	TRBV7-3	TRBJ1-2	CASSPQPNYGYTF
NA	TRBV7-6	TRBJ1-5	CASSLGPNQPQHF
NA	TRBV25-1	TRBJ2-7	CASSPGTSNYEQYF
NA	TRBV6-6	TRBJ1-1	CASSYGRTGGTEAFF
NA	TRBV10-3	TRBJ1-6	CAVQGQASPLHF
NA	TRBV29-1	TRBJ2-3	CSEGQVGGGTQYF